The entry that follows covers one TCR beta chain sequence. The target antigen is unknown. These data belong to a study of vaccination effects on CD4 cells after COVID-19. Looking at the study overall: All study participants received two doses of BNT162b2 or mRNA-1273 vaccine. The study's findings and limits: Missing from the study were early post-infection timepoints, and its convalescent patients were few.

Antigen-specific CD4+ T cells were expanded (with viral peptide pools) by the ViraFEST assay ahead of sequencing. With 10 days of culture completed, CD4+ T cells were isolated. Negative nucleocapsid antibody tests before and after vaccination confirmed no previous SARS-CoV-2 infection. The culture medium for roughly 1.9 million PBMC per well included around 9 IU/ml IL-2 and about 9.1 ug/ml peptides. Clones were sequenced by immunoSEQ multiplex PCR, and TCRdb holds only the in-frame ones, with some missing. The repertoire includes 50,000 to 60,000 clones, roughly 70% of them detected once, and around 19% sits in the top ten. Sequences were derived from CD4+ T cells from PBMCs cultured with SARS-CoV-2 spike peptides, sampled before COVID-19 vaccination. The clonotype was recovered from a human donor who received a COVID-19 vaccine.

The CDR3 here is CATSRDWTGTDTQYF. DNA of the CDR3: TGTGCCACCAGCAGAGATTGGACAGGGACAGATACGCAGTATTTT. The chain has TRBV15 and TRBJ2-3; TRBD1 agrees at 8 bases. Trimming cost V 0 bases and J 3 bases; bases outside gene matches: 2. Germline V gives CDR1 LNHNV, CDR2 YYDKDF (reference sequence). This CDR3 has 15 residues.